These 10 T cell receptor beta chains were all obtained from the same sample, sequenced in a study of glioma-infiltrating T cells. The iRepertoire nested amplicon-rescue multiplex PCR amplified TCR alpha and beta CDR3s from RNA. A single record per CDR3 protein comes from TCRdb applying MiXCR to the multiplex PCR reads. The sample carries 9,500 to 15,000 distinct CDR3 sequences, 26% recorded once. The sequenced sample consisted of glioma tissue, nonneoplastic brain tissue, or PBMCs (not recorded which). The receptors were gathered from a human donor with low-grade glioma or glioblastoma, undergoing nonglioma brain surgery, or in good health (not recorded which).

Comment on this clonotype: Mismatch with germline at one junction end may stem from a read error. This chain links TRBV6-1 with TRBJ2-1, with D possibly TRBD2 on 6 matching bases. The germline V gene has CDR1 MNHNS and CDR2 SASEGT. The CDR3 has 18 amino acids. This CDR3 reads CAGSDGLLEVRLWDEQFF. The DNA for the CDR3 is TGTGCCGGCAGTGACGGACTACTCGAGGTACGGTTGTGGGATGAGCAGTTCTTC.

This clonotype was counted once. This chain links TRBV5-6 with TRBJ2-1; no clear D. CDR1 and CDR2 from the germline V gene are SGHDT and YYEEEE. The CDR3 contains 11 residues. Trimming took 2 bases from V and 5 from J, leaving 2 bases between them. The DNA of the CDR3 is TGTGCCAGCAGCTTCGACAATGAGCAGTTCTTC. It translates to CASSFDNEQFF.

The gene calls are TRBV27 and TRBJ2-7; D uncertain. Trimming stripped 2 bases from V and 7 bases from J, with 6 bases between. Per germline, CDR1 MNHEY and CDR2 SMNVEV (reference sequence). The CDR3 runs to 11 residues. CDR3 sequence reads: CASSLVGEQYF. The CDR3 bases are TGTGCCAGCAGTTTAGTTGGAGAGCAGTACTTC.

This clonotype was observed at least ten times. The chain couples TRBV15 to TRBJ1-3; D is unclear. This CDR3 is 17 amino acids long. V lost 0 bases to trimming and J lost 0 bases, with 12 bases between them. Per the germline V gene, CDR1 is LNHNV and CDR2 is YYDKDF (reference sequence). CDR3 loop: CATSRDLGSPSGNTIYF. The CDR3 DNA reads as TGTGCCACCAGCAGAGATTTAGGCAGCCCCTCTGGAAACACCATATATTTT.

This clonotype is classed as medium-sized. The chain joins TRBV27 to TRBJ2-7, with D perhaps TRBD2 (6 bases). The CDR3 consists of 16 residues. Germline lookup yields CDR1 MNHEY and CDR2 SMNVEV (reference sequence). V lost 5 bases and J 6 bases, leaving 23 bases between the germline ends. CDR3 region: CASSPLQTSLLGEQYF. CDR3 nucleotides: TGTGCCAGCAGTCCCCTACAGACTAGTCTCCTCGGCGAGCAGTACTTC.

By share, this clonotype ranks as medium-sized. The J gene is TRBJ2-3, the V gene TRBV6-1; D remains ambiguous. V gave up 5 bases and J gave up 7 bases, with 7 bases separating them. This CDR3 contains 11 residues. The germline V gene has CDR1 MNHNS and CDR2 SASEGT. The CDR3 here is CASSPSHTQYF. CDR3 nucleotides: TGTGCCAGCAGTCCATCTCATACGCAGTATTTT.

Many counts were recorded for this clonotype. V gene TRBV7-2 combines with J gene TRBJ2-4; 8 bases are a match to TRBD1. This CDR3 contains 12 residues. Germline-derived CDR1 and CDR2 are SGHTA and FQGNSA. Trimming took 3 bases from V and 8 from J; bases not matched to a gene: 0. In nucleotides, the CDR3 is TGTGCCAGCAGCTTGGACAGGGACATTCAGTACTTC. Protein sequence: CASSLDRDIQYF.

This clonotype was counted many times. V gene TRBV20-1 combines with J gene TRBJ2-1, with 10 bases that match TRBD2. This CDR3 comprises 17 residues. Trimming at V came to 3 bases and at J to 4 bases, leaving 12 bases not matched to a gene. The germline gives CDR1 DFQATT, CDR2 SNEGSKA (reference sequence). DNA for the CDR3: TGCAGTGCTAGGGATGAAAGGACTAGCGGAGGATACAATGAGCAGTTCTTC. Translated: CSARDERTSGGYNEQFF.

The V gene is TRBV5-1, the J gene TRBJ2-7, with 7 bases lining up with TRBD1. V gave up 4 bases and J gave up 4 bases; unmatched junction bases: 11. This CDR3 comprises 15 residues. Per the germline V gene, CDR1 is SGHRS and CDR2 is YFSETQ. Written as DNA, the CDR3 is TGCGCCAGCAGCCCAACTCCGGACAGGTTTTACGAGCAGTACTTC. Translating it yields CASSPTPDRFYEQYF.

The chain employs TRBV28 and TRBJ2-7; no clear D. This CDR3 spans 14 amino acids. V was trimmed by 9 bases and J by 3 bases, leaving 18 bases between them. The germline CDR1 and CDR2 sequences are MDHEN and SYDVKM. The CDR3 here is CARMKRVGDYEQYF. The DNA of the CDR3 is TGTGCCAGAATGAAAAGGGTCGGCGACTACGAGCAGTACTTC.